The clone carrying this TCR beta chain occurred a few times. The antigen remains unidentified. CDR3 length: 14 residues. Germline lookup yields CDR1 SGHRS and CDR2 YFSETQ. Trimming at V came to 7 bases and at J to 6 bases, leaving 6 bases not matched to a gene. The data are from a study of beta chain features in type 1 diabetes. Broader study findings: There was a moderate but significant shortening of TCRB CDR3s in all four CD4+ subsets of Type 1 diabetes patients.

Every bit of the isolated RNA underwent reverse transcription, so sequencing read expressed TCRB transcripts. This table comes from immunoSEQ multiplex PCR, and its TCRdb copy is limited to in-frame clones, with some not included. The sample comprises approximately 44,000 clones, approximately 72% of which are singletons, and more than 2% rests with the top ten. Sequencing was performed on Tregs from blood. The chain recombines TRBV5-1 with TRBJ2-2; 10 bases are a match to TRBD1. The TCR originated in a woman under 30 with type 1 diabetes. The CDR3 nucleotides read TGCGCCAGCTTACGGACAGGGGGATCCGGGGAGCTGTTTTTT. Translated, it gives CASLRTGGSGELFF.